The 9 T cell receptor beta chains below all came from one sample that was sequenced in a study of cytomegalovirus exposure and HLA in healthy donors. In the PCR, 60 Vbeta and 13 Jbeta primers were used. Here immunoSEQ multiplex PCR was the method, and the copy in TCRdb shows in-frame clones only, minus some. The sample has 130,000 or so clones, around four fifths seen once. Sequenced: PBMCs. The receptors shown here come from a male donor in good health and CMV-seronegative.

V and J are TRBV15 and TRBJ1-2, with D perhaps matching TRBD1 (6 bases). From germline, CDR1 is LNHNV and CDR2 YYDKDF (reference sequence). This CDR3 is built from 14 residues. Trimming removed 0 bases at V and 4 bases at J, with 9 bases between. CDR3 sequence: CATSREGAGYGYTF. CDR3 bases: TGTGCCACCAGCAGAGAGGGGGCCGGCTATGGCTACACCTTC.

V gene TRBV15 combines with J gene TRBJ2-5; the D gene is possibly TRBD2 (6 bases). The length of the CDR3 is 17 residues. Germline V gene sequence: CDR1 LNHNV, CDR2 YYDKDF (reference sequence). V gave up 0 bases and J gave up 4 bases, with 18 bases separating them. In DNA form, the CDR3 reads TGTGCCACCAGCAGAGATCACCGCCCGGCGGGGTCAGAGACCCAGTACTTC. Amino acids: CATSRDHRPAGSETQYF. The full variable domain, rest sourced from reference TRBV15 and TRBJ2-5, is DAMVIQNPRYQVTQFGKPVTLSCSQTLNHNVMYWYQQKSSQAPKLLFHYYDKDFNNEADTPDNFQSRRPNTSFCFLDIRSPGLGDTAMYLCATSRDHRPAGSETQYFGPGTRLLVL.

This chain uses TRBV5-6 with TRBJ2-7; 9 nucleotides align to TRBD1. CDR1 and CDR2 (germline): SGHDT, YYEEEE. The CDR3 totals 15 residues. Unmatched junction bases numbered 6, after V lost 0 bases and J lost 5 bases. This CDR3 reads CASSLGGTGRHEQYF. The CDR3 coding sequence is TGTGCCAGCAGCTTGGGGGGGACAGGGAGGCACGAGCAGTACTTC.

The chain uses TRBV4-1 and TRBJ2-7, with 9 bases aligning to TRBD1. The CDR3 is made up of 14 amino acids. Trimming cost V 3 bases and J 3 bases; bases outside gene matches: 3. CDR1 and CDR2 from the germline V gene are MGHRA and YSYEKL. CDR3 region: CASSHAGQGYEQYF. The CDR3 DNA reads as TGCGCCAGCAGCCATGCGGGACAGGGCTACGAGCAGTACTTC.

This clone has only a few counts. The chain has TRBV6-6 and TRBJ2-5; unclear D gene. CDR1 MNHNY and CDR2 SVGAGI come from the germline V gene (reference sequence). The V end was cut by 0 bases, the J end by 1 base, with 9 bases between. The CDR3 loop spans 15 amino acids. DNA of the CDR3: TGTGCCAGCAGTTACTCGGGCAGAACCCAAGAGACCCAGTACTTC. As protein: CASSYSGRTQETQYF.

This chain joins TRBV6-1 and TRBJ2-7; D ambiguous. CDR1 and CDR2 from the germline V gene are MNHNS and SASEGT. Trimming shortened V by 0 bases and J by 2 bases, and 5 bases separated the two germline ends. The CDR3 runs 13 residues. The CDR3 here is CASSEAPTYEQYF. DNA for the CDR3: TGTGCCAGCAGTGAAGCCCCTACCTACGAGCAGTACTTC.

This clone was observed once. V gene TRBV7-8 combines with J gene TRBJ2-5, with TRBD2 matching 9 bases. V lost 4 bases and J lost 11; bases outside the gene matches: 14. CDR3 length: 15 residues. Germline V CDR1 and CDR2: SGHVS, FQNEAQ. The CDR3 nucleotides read TGTGCCAGCAGCTCGTCGACTAGCGGCCGGGGGGAGCAGTACTTC. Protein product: CASSSSTSGRGEQYF.

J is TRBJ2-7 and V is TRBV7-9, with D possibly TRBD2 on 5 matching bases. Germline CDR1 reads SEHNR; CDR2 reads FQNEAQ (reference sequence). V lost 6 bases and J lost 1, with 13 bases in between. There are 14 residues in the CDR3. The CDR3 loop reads CASSPDFGSYEQYF. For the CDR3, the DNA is TGTGCCAGCAGTCCGGACTTCGGTTCCTACGAGCAGTACTTC.

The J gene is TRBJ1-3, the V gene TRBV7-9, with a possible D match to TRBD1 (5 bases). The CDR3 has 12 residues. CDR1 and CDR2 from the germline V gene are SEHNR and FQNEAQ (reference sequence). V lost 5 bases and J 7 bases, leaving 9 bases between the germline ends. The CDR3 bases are TGTGCCAGCAGCCAGGGTGGTAACACCATATATTTT. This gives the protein CASSQGGNTIYF.